The rows below give T cell receptor beta chains drawn from one sample of a study of T cell responses to AZD1222 COVID-19 vaccine. Measured with immunoSEQ multiplex PCR; TCRdb has only the in-frame clones, and not every one. The table has around 180,000 clones, about 87% seen once. Here the sequenced sample was peripheral blood, taken on day 0 of MenACWY control vaccination. The receptors derive from an adult in good health. CDR3s include the opening cysteine and the closing phenylalanine or tryptophan. The D gene is left open where the match is weak. The size entry is marked missing in some rows and otherwise reads once, few, many or a size class.

j_call	clone_size	d_call	v_call	cdr3_nt	cdr3_aa
TRBJ2-2	.	TRBD2	TRBV19	TGTGCCAGTAGTATGGGGGGGGCCGGGGAGCTGTTTTTT	CASSMGGAGELFF
TRBJ2-5	.	.	TRBV19	TGTGCCAGTAGTACCCTACCTCAAGAGACCCAGTACTTC	CASSTLPQETQYF
TRBJ1-6	.	.	TRBV10-3	TGTGCCGTACAGCGCAACTATAATTCACCCCTCCACTTT	CAVQRNYNSPLHF
TRBJ2-7	.	TRBD1	TRBV28	TGTGCCAGCAGTCAGCACGGGACAGGGATCTACGAGCAGTACTTC	CASSQHGTGIYEQYF
TRBJ2-1	.	.	TRBV6-5	TGTGCCAGCAGTCTCACCTCCTACAATGAGCAGTTCTTC	CASSLTSYNEQFF
TRBJ2-7	.	.	TRBV19	TGTGCCAGTAGTATAGGTACACCGTACGAGCAGTACTTC	CASSIGTPYEQYF
TRBJ1-5	.	.	TRBV19	TGTGCCAGTGAGGAGGGCCTCAATCAGCCCCAGCATTTT	CASEEGLNQPQHF
TRBJ1-2	.	TRBD1	TRBV30	TGTGCCTGGAGTGTACAAGGTGGACAGGGAGGTGGCTACACCTTC	CAWSVQGGQGGGYTF
TRBJ1-3	.	.	TRBV30	TGTGCCTGTCAGACGGCGGGGAGAAACACCATATATTTT	CACQTAGRNTIYF
TRBJ2-1	.	.	TRBV5-6	TGTGCCAGCAGCTTTAACCCCGGACGGACGGGAGTTTACAATGAGCAGTTCTTC	CASSFNPGRTGVYNEQFF
TRBJ2-5	.	TRBD1	TRBV7-3	TGTGCCAGCAGCGCAGGGGGCGCCGAGACCCAGTACTTC	CASSAGGAETQYF
TRBJ1-2	.	.	TRBV6-5	TGTGCCAGCAGCCAGAACCCGACAGACTATGGCTACACCTTC	CASSQNPTDYGYTF
TRBJ2-1	.	TRBD2	TRBV6-5	TGTGCCAGCAGCCCGACTAGCGATGAGCAGTTCTTC	CASSPTSDEQFF
TRBJ2-3	.	.	TRBV5-8	TGTGCCAGCAGCCGGGGCTCCTCCAGGACAAATACGCAGTATTTT	CASSRGSSRTNTQYF
TRBJ1-5	.	.	TRBV10-3	TGTGCCATCAGCGGCGGCAGGGACGGTCAGCCCCAGCATTTT	CAISGGRDGQPQHF
TRBJ1-1	once	.	TRBV6-5	TGTGCCAGCAGTTACTCTCCGGGCCATATTACTGAAGCTTTCTTT	CASSYSPGHITEAFF
TRBJ1-1	.	.	TRBV6-5	TGTGCCAGCAACAAACAGGATTTCGACACTGAAGCTTTCTTT	CASNKQDFDTEAFF
TRBJ1-5	.	.	TRBV28	TGTGCCAGCAGCCAGGGAGCCCAGCCCCAGCATTTT	CASSQGAQPQHF
TRBJ1-3	.	.	TRBV13	TGTGCCAGCACGGGTTCTTCTGGAAACACCATATATTTT	CASTGSSGNTIYF
TRBJ1-5	.	.	TRBV7-9	TGTGCCAGCAGCTCCACAGGGTTGGGTCAGCCCCAGCATTTT	CASSSTGLGQPQHF
TRBJ1-6	once	.	TRBV12-5	TGTGCTAGTTCTGCAGAGGGGGACAATTCACCCCTCCACTTT	CASSAEGDNSPLHF
TRBJ1-1	.	.	TRBV6-5	TGTGCCAGCAACTTACCGGGGGCGCCTGAAGCTTTCTTT	CASNLPGAPEAFF
TRBJ1-2	.	TRBD1	TRBV7-9	TGTGCCAGCAGCCGGGGACAGACTTTCTATGGCTACACCTTC	CASSRGQTFYGYTF
TRBJ1-1	.	.	TRBV15	TGTGCCACCAGCAGCTCCTATAACACTGAAGCTTTCTTT	CATSSSYNTEAFF
TRBJ2-5	.	.	TRBV28	TGTGCCACCGAGGGGCTCGAGACCCAGTACTTC	CATEGLETQYF
TRBJ2-3	.	TRBD1	TRBV30	TGTGCCTCACACAGGGGTCCCACAGATACGCAGTATTTT	CASHRGPTDTQYF
TRBJ2-3	.	.	TRBV28	TGTGCCAGCAGTTTAGGTGGAACTAACACAGATACGCAGTATTTT	CASSLGGTNTDTQYF
TRBJ1-2	few	.	TRBV28	TGTGCCACCGCGAGGGGCGCGGTCTATGGCTACACCTTC	CATARGAVYGYTF
TRBJ2-1	.	TRBD2	TRBV28	TGTGCCAGCAACCCCACTAGCGACCTGTACAATGAGCAGTTCTTC	CASNPTSDLYNEQFF
TRBJ1-1	.	TRBD1	TRBV5-1	TGCGCCAGCAGCCTCACACCGGGACAGGACCCCGGAGCTGAAGCTTTCTTT	CASSLTPGQDPGAEAFF
TRBJ2-3	.	.	TRBV28	TGTGCCAGCAGTTTGGTGGGGCGAGCATCTGATACGCAGTATTTT	CASSLVGRASDTQYF
TRBJ2-2	.	.	TRBV4-1	TGCGCCAGCAGCCTGGCATCTGGGGAGCTGTTTTTT	CASSLASGELFF
TRBJ1-6	.	.	TRBV19	TGTGCCAGTAGTAGCCAGGAGAGATCACCCCTCCACTTT	CASSSQERSPLHF
TRBJ1-6	.	TRBD1	TRBV2	TGTGCCAGCAGTGGGGACAGCTCCTATAATTCACCCCTCCACTTT	CASSGDSSYNSPLHF
TRBJ1-6	.	.	TRBV7-8	TGTGCCAGCAGCCTAGGGGTGGGGTCACCCCTCCACTTT	CASSLGVGSPLHF
TRBJ2-7	once	.	TRBV5-1	TGCGCCAGCAGCCCCACCGGCCAGACCGGGTCCTACGAGCAGTACTTC	CASSPTGQTGSYEQYF
TRBJ1-4	.	.	TRBV28	TGTGCCAGCAGTTCCGGACTCCTAGAAGGACTGTTTTTT	CASSSGLLEGLFF
TRBJ2-2	.	.	TRBV3-1/TRBV3-2	TGTGCCAGCAGCCTACGGGGGCCTAACACCGGGGAGCTGTTTTTT	CASSLRGPNTGELFF
TRBJ1-5	.	.	TRBV19	TGTGCCAGTAGTATAGATTCAGGGGGCAATCAGCCCCAGCATTTT	CASSIDSGGNQPQHF
TRBJ2-5	.	.	TRBV19	TGTGCCAGCGGGAGTAAGGGGGAGACCCAGTACTTC	CASGSKGETQYF
TRBJ1-1	once	TRBD1	TRBV10-3	TGTGCCATCACCCCCGGACAGGGCTTAAAGACTGAAGCTTTCTTT	CAITPGQGLKTEAFF
TRBJ2-1	once	.	TRBV9	TGTGCCAGCAGCCCCTCGGAGCGCGAGTACTATGAGCAGTTCTTC	CASSPSEREYYEQFF
TRBJ2-2	.	.	TRBV5-1	TGCGCCAGCAGGGCGGGCCGAGGGGAGCTGTTTTTT	CASRAGRGELFF